A single sample gave rise to the 14 T cell receptor beta chains below, sequenced in a study of T cells in localized non-small cell lung cancer. Using immunoSEQ multiplex PCR, the repertoire was profiled, and TCRdb retains in-frame clones only, with some absent. The sample lists some 18,000 clones; about 83% were seen once. This sample comprised peripheral blood, obtained before any cancer treatment. All receptors derive from a man aged 35 to 69 with stage I lung adenocarcinoma.

Concerning this clone itself: At the DNA level, this CDR3 is encoded by other sequences in the same sample as well. This chain links TRBV5-1 with TRBJ1-1; TRBD1 matches at 7 bases. Germline V lookup: CDR1 SGHRS, CDR2 YFSETQ. This CDR3 contains 16 residues. Losses at the gene ends were 4 bases for V and 4 bases for J; bases not matched to a gene: 13. For the CDR3, the DNA is TGCGCCAGCAGCCCCCCTGCGACAGGGTCGCGCACTGAAGCTTTCTTT. It codes for CASSPPATGSRTEAFF. Full variable domain (outside the CDR3, taken from reference TRBV5-1 and TRBJ1-1): KAGVTQTPRYLIKTRGQQVTLSCSPISGHRSVSWYQQTPGQGLQFLFEYFSETQRNKGNFPGRFSGRQFSNSRSEMNVSTLELGDSALYLCASSPPATGSRTEAFFGQGTRLTVV.

The chain employs TRBV6-4 and TRBJ1-1; no clear D. CDR1 is MRHNA and CDR2 is SNTAGT in the germline V gene. V was clipped by 3 bases and J by 3 bases, with 8 bases between them. The CDR3 is made up of 13 amino acids. The CDR3 DNA follows: TGTGCCAGCAGTGAGAAACCGTACACTGAAGCTTTCTTT. Its translation: CASSEKPYTEAFF.

This clone was recorded a few times. This chain connects TRBV27 to TRBJ2-1, with 9 bases aligning to TRBD1. The junction had 7 bases not matched to a gene; V was cut back by 3 bases and J by 4 bases. Germline V CDR1 and CDR2: MNHEY, SMNVEV (reference sequence). CDR3 size: 16 residues. CDR3 in amino acids: CASSFKGQGPYNEQFF. As DNA, the CDR3 is TGTGCCAGCAGTTTCAAAGGACAGGGGCCATACAATGAGCAGTTCTTC.

The chain carries TRBV4-1 and TRBJ2-5; D is ambiguous. With 4 bases removed from V and 1 base from J, the gap between germline ends came to 22 bases. Germline V CDR1 and CDR2: MGHRA, YSYEKL. This CDR3 is built from 18 residues. This CDR3 reads CASSPYFTDPGPQETQYF. DNA for the CDR3: TGCGCCAGCAGCCCTTACTTTACTGATCCCGGGCCCCAAGAGACCCAGTACTTC.

The chain couples TRBV28 to TRBJ2-7, with a weak D call TRBD2 (5 bases). Germline CDR1 reads MDHEN; CDR2 reads SYDVKM. CDR3 length: 15 amino acids. Trimming pared 3 bases from V and 7 bases from J, leaving 19 bases between. CDR3 loop: CASSFPSGTGREQYF. The DNA of the CDR3 is TGTGCCAGCAGTTTCCCCTCGGGAACGGGTCGGGAGCAGTACTTC.

The J gene is TRBJ2-7, the V gene TRBV11-1; TRBD1 matches at 7 bases. Germline trimming cut 4 bases from V and 2 bases from J; bases unmatched to any gene: 14. Germline CDR1 is SGHAT and CDR2 is FQDESV (reference sequence). The CDR3 totals 17 residues. CDR3 in DNA: TGTGCCAGCAGCTCTATGGCGAGGGACAGAGGCCCCTACGAGCAGTACTTC. Protein: CASSSMARDRGPYEQYF.

This clone was picked up one time. The rearrangement uses TRBV5-6 and TRBJ1-1, with 7 positions matching TRBD1. The V gene's germline CDR1 is SGHDT and CDR2 YYEEEE. After removal of 0 bases from V and 0 bases from J, the junction contained 2 bases not matched to a gene. The CDR3 runs 15 residues. The DNA of the CDR3 is TGTGCCAGCAGCTTGGAGGACAGGCTGAACACTGAAGCTTTCTTT. Protein: CASSLEDRLNTEAFF.

This clone has just one count. This chain uses TRBV4-3 with TRBJ2-3; 10 nucleotides line up with TRBD2. The CDR3 runs to 16 residues. CDR1 LGHNA and CDR2 YSLEER come from the germline V gene. The V and J ends lost 0 bases and 6 bases, in that order; junction bases with no gene match: 6. In nucleotides, the CDR3 is TGCGCCAGCAGCCAAGACAGCGGGGGGGCTATGGATACGCAGTATTTT. This translates into CASSQDSGGAMDTQYF.

This chain connects TRBV6-1 to TRBJ2-7; 11 bases are shared with TRBD2. Germline CDR1 and CDR2: MNHNS and SASEGT. The ends lost 3 bases at V and 1 base at J; junction bases unmatched: 8. The CDR3 loop spans 17 amino acids. The CDR3 sequence is CASSDRSGGVFSYEQYF. The CDR3 nucleotides are TGTGCCAGCAGTGATCGTAGCGGGGGGGTTTTTTCCTACGAGCAGTACTTC.

V usage is TRBV5-6 and J usage is TRBJ1-3; a weak D match, TRBD1 (5 bases). CDR3 length equals 14 residues. The V end was cut by 5 bases, the J end by 2 bases, with 11 bases between. Germline V gene sequence: CDR1 SGHDT, CDR2 YYEEEE. CDR3 DNA: TGTGCCAGCAGTCCTAGGGGCACTGGAAACACCATATATTTT. Protein product: CASSPRGTGNTIYF.

This sequence joins TRBV13 and TRBJ2-3; D unresolved. Germline CDR1 is PRHDT and CDR2 is FYEKMQ (reference sequence). V gave up 3 bases and J gave up 4 bases, with 5 bases separating them. The CDR3 loop spans 12 amino acids. Here the CDR3 reads CASSLVSDTQYF. For the CDR3, the DNA is TGTGCCAGCAGCTTGGTATCAGATACGCAGTATTTT.

This chain joins TRBV28 and TRBJ2-7, with TRBD2 identical over 11 bases. CDR1 and CDR2 from the germline V gene are MDHEN and SYDVKM. The CDR3 loop spans 14 amino acids. The V gene end was trimmed by 4 bases and the J gene end by 1 base; junction bases not matched to a gene: 0. The CDR3, as DNA: TGTGCCAGCAGTTCTAGCGGGAGGTCCTACGAGCAGTACTTC. This encodes CASSSSGRSYEQYF.

The chain couples TRBV28 to TRBJ1-6, with D possibly TRBD1 on 5 matching bases. This CDR3 comprises 13 residues. Germline V gene sequence: CDR1 MDHEN, CDR2 SYDVKM. Deletions cut 4 bases from V and 10 bases from J, with 11 bases between. CDR3 DNA: TGTGCCAGCAGTTCAAGGGGAAGGTCACCCCTCCACTTT. This encodes CASSSRGRSPLHF.

The chain joins TRBV2 to TRBJ2-7; D gene uncertain. Trimming stripped 3 bases from V and 2 bases from J, with 14 bases between. CDR1 is SNHLY, CDR2 FYNNEI, per germline. The CDR3 contains 15 residues. CDR3 sequence (DNA): TGTGCCAGCAGTGAGATAGTAACAACTGCCTACGAGCAGTACTTC. It codes for CASSEIVTTAYEQYF.